These 18 T cell receptor beta chains were all obtained from the same sample, sequenced in a study of beta chain features in type 1 diabetes. Sequencing targeted expressed TCRB transcripts, as all isolated RNA had been reverse transcribed. Sequencing was performed with immunoSEQ multiplex PCR; in TCRdb, only in-frame clones are kept and a portion is missing. The sample lists fewer than 350,000 clones, roughly 21% occurring once. Sequences were obtained from naive CD4+ T cells from blood. These receptor sequences come from a young woman in good health.

J is TRBJ2-3 and V is TRBV23-1; TRBD2 matches 12 bases. TRBV23-1 is known as an ORF, though its function is uncertain. V was pared by 3 bases and J by 7 bases, with 14 bases of the junction left unmatched. The CDR3 consists of 18 residues. As DNA, the CDR3 is TGCGCCAGCAGTCATTGGCTAGCGGGGGGGCCATCTAAGCATACGCAGTATTTT. It is translated as CASSHWLAGGPSKHTQYF.

This clone was picked up a small number of times. The V and J genes are TRBV19 and TRBJ2-5; TRBD1 might be the D (5 bases). The germline CDR1 and CDR2 sequences are LNHDA and SQIVND (reference sequence). The CDR3 has 13 amino acids. The ends were cut back, 3 bases at V and 5 bases at J, with 10 bases in the middle. The CDR3 DNA follows: TGTGCCAGTAGTATCCAGGGTGGCGAGACCCAGTACTTC. It encodes CASSIQGGETQYF.

This clone was observed a handful of times. The V and J genes are TRBV7-3 and TRBJ2-1; D gene unclear. CDR1 SGHTA and CDR2 FQGTGA come from the germline V gene. CDR3 length equals 12 residues. Trimming took 3 bases from V and 9 from J, leaving 9 bases between them. The CDR3: CASSFLTGEQFF. The CDR3, as DNA: TGTGCCAGCAGCTTCCTCACTGGTGAGCAGTTCTTC.

The sample holds a few counts of this clone. The chain carries TRBV7-9 and TRBJ1-2, with 9 bases lining up with TRBD1. CDR3 length: 13 amino acids. With 8 bases clipped from V and 5 bases from J, the junction kept 6 bases outside the gene matches. CDR1 is SEHNR and CDR2 is FQNEAQ in the germline V gene (reference sequence). CDR3 sequence (DNA): TGTGCCAGCTTAACAGGGGGCAGTTATGGCTACACCTTC. Encoded protein: CASLTGGSYGYTF. Full variable domain (outside the CDR3, taken from reference TRBV7-9 and TRBJ1-2): DTGVSQNPRHKITKRGQNVTFRCDPISEHNRLYWYRQTLGQGPEFLTYFQNEAQLEKSRLLSDRFSAERPKGSFSTLEIQRTEQGDSAMYLCASLTGGSYGYTFGSGTRLTVV.

V is TRBV6-5 and J is TRBJ1-1; perhaps TRBD1 as D (5 bases). Germline V gene data show CDR1 as MNHEY and CDR2 as SVGAGI. The V end was cut by 0 bases, the J end by 6 bases, with 11 bases between. The CDR3 loop spans 14 amino acids. Written as DNA, the CDR3 is TGTGCCAGCAGTTACTCCTACCAAGGGGCTGAAGCTTTCTTT. This translates into CASSYSYQGAEAFF.

The chain has TRBV11-2 and TRBJ2-7; 8 bases match TRBD2. Germline CDR1 and CDR2: SGHAT and FQNNGV. The CDR3 is 13 residues long. V was pared by 5 bases and J by 2 bases, with 2 bases of the junction left unmatched. The CDR3 bases are TGTGCCAGCAGCCGGGGACTAGCCTACGAGCAGTACTTC. Translation gives CASSRGLAYEQYF.

This clone has just a few counts. The chain uses TRBV19 and TRBJ2-1, with TRBD1 matching 10 bases. CDR1 and CDR2 from the germline V gene are LNHDA and SQIVND (reference sequence). After removal of 5 bases from V and 8 bases from J, the junction contained 12 bases not matched to a gene. The CDR3 is 16 amino acids. The CDR3 spells CASSPRDRGFYHEQFF. The CDR3 DNA follows: TGTGCCAGTAGTCCCCGGGACAGGGGTTTTTACCATGAGCAGTTCTTC.

This sequence joins TRBV30 and TRBJ1-2; D is perhaps TRBD1 (5 bases). From germline, CDR1 is GTSNPN and CDR2 SVGIG (reference sequence). This CDR3 has 13 residues. Trimming left V 0 bases short and J 7 bases short, with 12 bases between. The CDR3 loop reads CAWSVLRASGYTF. The CDR3 bases are TGTGCCTGGAGTGTGCTCAGGGCTAGTGGCTACACCTTC. The whole variable domain, filled in from reference TRBV30 and TRBJ1-2, reads SQTIHQWPATLVQPVGSPLSLECTVEGTSNPNLYWYRQAAGRGLQLLFYSVGIGQISSEVPQNLSASRPQDRQFILSSKKLLLSDSGFYLCAWSVLRASGYTFGSGTRLTVV.

The DNA for the CDR3 is TGCGCCAGCAGCCAGCCCGGGACAGGGAGCGGCTACACCTTC. Its protein is CASSQPGTGSGYTF. This sequence joins TRBV4-1 and TRBJ1-2; 9 nucleotides align to TRBD1. Germline CDR1 MGHRA, CDR2 YSYEKL. There are 14 residues in the CDR3. V gave up 3 bases and J gave up 8 bases; unmatched junction bases: 7.

J is TRBJ2-5 and V is TRBV18, with D maybe TRBD2 (5 bases). Trimming pared 3 bases from V and 5 bases from J, leaving 13 bases between. Per the germline V gene, CDR1 is KGHSH and CDR2 is LQKENI. There are 14 residues in the CDR3. CDR3 coding DNA: TGTGCCAGCTCACCCTCTGGACTCCAGGAGACCCAGTACTTC. The encoded protein is CASSPSGLQETQYF.

The genes are TRBV27 and TRBJ1-1, with no clear D. CDR1 and CDR2 (germline): MNHEY, SMNVEV (reference sequence). This CDR3 is built from 13 residues. Trimming took 6 bases from V and 3 from J, leaving 11 bases between them. This CDR3 reads CASSPQRYTEAFF. CDR3 DNA: TGTGCCAGCAGCCCACAGAGATACACTGAAGCTTTCTTT.

The J gene is TRBJ2-1, the V gene TRBV12-5; TRBD2 aligns across 13 bases. CDR1 and CDR2 from the germline V gene are LGHNT and FRNRAP. There are 16 residues in the CDR3. J lost 9 bases, V lost 3 bases, and 8 bases had no gene match. As DNA, the CDR3 is TGTGCTAGTGGTTTCCCGACTAGCGGGGGGCATCTTGAGCAGTTCTTC. Amino acid sequence: CASGFPTSGGHLEQFF. Variable domain in full (rest from reference TRBV12-5 and TRBJ2-1): DARVTQTPRHKVTEMGQEVTMRCQPILGHNTVFWYRQTMMQGLELLAYFRNRAPLDDSGMPKDRFSAEMPDATLATLKIQPSEPRDSAVYFCASGFPTSGGHLEQFFGPGTRLTVL.

This clone has more than one count but fewer than ten. The J gene is TRBJ2-2, the V gene TRBV5-4, with TRBD1 as a possible D gene (6 bases). The CDR3 totals 14 residues. Per germline, CDR1 SGHNT and CDR2 YYREEE (reference sequence). V shed 1 base and J shed 7 bases, with 11 bases lying between them. CDR3 in amino acids: CASSLYSGVGELFF. The CDR3 nucleotides read TGTGCCAGCAGCTTGTATTCAGGGGTCGGGGAGCTGTTTTTT.

The sample holds a few counts of this clone. The rearrangement uses TRBV19 and TRBJ1-2, with 10 positions matching TRBD1. V lost 6 bases to trimming and J lost 6 bases; unmatched junction nucleotides: 7. The CDR3 runs to 14 residues. CDR1 LNHDA and CDR2 SQIVND come from the germline V gene (reference sequence). In DNA form, the CDR3 reads TGTGCCAGTAGCCCGGGACAGGGGACGGATGGCTACACCTTC. It codes for CASSPGQGTDGYTF.

This clone was observed a handful of times. The gene calls are TRBV6-5 and TRBJ1-2, with 8 bases matching TRBD1. Germline CDR1 and CDR2: MNHEY and SVGAGI. The CDR3 covers 15 residues. With V trimmed by 0 bases and J by 2 bases, 2 bases remained unmatched. CDR3 amino acids: CASSYSAGGNYGYTF. DNA of the CDR3: TGTGCCAGCAGTTACTCGGCAGGGGGCAACTATGGCTACACCTTC.

In this sample, this clone turned up a few times. For the CDR3, the DNA is TGTGCCAGCGGCCCGGGTGGCGGGACCAACGAGCAGTACTTC. Amino acid sequence: CASGPGGGTNEQYF. The rearrangement uses TRBV6-5 and TRBJ2-7, with a weak D call TRBD2 (6 bases). CDR3 length: 14 amino acids. V was cut by 8 bases and J by 5 bases, with 19 bases left in between. Germline values: CDR1 MNHEY, CDR2 SVGAGI.

The chain links TRBV30 to TRBJ2-2, with D perhaps matching TRBD1 (6 bases). This CDR3 has 14 amino acids. V was cut by 3 bases and J by 0 bases, with 8 bases left in between. The germline gives CDR1 GTSNPN, CDR2 SVGIG (reference sequence). This CDR3 reads CAWSQGSNTGELFF. The CDR3 DNA follows: TGTGCCTGGAGCCAGGGGTCGAACACCGGGGAGCTGTTTTTT.

This chain links TRBV5-1 with TRBJ2-4; tentative D call: TRBD1 (5 bases). The V gene's germline CDR1 is SGHRS and CDR2 YFSETQ. This CDR3 has 16 amino acids. V shed 0 bases and J shed 0 bases, with 10 bases lying between them. This CDR3 is CASSLGLTAAKNIQYF. The CDR3 nucleotides are TGCGCCAGCAGCTTGGGATTGACAGCAGCCAAAAACATTCAGTACTTC.